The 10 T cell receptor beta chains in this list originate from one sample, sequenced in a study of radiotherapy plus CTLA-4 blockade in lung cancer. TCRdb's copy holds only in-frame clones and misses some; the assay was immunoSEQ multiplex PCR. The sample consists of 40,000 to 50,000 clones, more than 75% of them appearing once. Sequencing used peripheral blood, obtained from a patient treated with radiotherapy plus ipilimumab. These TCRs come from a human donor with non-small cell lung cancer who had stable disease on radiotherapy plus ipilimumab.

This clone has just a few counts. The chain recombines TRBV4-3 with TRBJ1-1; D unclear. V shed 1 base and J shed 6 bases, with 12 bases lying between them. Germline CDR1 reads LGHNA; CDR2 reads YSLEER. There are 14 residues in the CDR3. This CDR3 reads CASSQASGYPEAFF. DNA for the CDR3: TGCGCCAGCAGCCAAGCCTCGGGGTACCCTGAAGCTTTCTTT.

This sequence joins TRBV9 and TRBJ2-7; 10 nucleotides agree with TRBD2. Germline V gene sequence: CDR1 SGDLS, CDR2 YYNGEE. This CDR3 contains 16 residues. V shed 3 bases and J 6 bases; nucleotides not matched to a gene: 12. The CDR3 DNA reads TGTGCCAGCAGCGCCCTGGATACTAGCGGGATTACCGAGCAGTACTTC. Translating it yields CASSALDTSGITEQYF.

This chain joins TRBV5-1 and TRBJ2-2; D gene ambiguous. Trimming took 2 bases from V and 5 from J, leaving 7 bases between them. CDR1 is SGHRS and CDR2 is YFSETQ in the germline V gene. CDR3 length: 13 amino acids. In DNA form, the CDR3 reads TGCGCCAGCAGCTTTCCAGGTACCGGGGAGCTGTTTTTT. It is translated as CASSFPGTGELFF.

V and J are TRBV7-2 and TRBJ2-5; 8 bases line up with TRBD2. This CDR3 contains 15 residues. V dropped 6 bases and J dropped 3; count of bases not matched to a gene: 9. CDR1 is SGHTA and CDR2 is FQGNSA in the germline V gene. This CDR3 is CASSLLSGRKETQYF. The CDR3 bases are TGTGCCAGCAGTCTATTAAGCGGGAGAAAAGAGACCCAGTACTTC.

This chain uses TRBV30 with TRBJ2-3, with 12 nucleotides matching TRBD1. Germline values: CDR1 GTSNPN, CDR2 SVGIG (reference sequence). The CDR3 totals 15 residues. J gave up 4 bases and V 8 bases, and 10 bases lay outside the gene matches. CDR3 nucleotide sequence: TGTGCCCTGCAAACCGGGACAGGGGGCTCAGATACGCAGTATTTT. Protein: CALQTGTGGSDTQYF.

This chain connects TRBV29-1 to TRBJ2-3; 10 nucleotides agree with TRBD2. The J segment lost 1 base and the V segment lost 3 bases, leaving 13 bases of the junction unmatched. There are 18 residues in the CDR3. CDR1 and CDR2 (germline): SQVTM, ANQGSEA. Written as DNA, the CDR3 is TGCAGCGTTGAGATAGGGCTAGCGGGAGTTACAGGCACAGATACGCAGTATTTT. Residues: CSVEIGLAGVTGTDTQYF.

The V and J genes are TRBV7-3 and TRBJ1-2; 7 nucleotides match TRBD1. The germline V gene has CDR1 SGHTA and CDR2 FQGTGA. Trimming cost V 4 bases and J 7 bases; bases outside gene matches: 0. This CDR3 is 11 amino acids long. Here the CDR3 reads CASSSGGGYTF. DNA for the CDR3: TGTGCCAGCAGCTCAGGGGGTGGCTACACCTTC.

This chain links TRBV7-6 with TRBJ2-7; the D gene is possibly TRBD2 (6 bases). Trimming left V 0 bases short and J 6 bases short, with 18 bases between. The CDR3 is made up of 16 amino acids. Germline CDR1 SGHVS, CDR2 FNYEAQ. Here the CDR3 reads CASSLARLRGATEQYF. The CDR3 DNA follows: TGTGCCAGCAGCTTAGCGCGGCTGCGGGGCGCGACCGAGCAGTACTTC.

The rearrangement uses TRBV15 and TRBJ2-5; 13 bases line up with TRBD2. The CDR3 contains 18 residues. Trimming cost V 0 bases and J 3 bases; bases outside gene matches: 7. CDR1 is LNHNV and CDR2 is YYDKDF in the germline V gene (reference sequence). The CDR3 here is CATSRDHGTSGNKETQYF. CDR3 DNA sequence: TGTGCCACCAGCAGAGATCATGGGACTAGCGGGAATAAAGAGACCCAGTACTTC.

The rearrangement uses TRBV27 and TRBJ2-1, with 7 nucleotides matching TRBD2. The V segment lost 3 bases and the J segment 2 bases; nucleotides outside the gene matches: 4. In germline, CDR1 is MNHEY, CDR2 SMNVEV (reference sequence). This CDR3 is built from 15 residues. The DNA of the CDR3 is TGTGCCAGCAGTTTCCCCGGACTAGCCTACAATGAGCAGTTCTTC. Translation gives CASSFPGLAYNEQFF.